The 19 T cell receptor beta chains below all came from one sample that was sequenced in a study of T cell repertoires in cytomegalovirus infection. From the reads, TCRdb called clonotypes with MiXCR, one entry per CDR3 protein. In the table there are some 920,000 distinct CDR3 sequences, roughly a third of which are singletons. Their recognized antigens are unknown. The specimen comprised cultured CD8+ T cells from PBMCs, sampled from culture after CMV antigen stimulation. The source is a human donor in good health (CMV status not recorded). Some clones in this sample may be carry-over from other donors' samples.

The chain uses TRBV20-1 and TRBJ1-2; no clear D. V was clipped by 0 bases and J by 2 bases, with 13 bases between them. CDR3 length equals 15 residues. The germline CDR1 and CDR2 sequences are DFQATT and SNEGSKA (reference sequence). CDR3 sequence: CSARDRSGENYGYTF. The CDR3 bases are TGCAGTGCTAGAGATCGGTCAGGAGAGAACTATGGCTACACCTTC.

About this clonotype itself: Since a much larger clone is just one base distant, this may be a read error. J is TRBJ1-1 and V is TRBV7-2; no definite D call. Germline V gives CDR1 SGHTA, CDR2 FQGNSA. Trimming left V 6 bases short and J 4 bases short, with 12 bases between. The CDR3 spans 13 residues. In nucleotides, the CDR3 is TGTGCCAGCAGATTATGGTGGGCCACTGAAGCTTTCTTT. Amino acid sequence: CASRLWWATEAFF.

The chain links TRBV6-2 or TRBV6-3 to TRBJ1-5; D gene ambiguous. The CDR3 totals 17 residues. Per the germline V gene, CDR1 is MNHEY and CDR2 is SVGEGT. V was pared by 0 bases and J by 4 bases, with 16 bases between. Here the CDR3 reads CASSYSSNTQTNQPQHF. The CDR3 DNA sequence: TGTGCCAGCAGTTACTCGAGTAACACCCAGACAAATCAGCCCCAGCATTTT.

The table lists this clonotype with a few counts. J is TRBJ2-5 and V is TRBV7-6; D gene ambiguous. CDR3 size: 11 residues. The germline V and J ends were trimmed by 6 bases and 4 bases, with 6 bases remaining between them. Germline loops: CDR1 SGHVS, CDR2 FNYEAQ. This CDR3 is CASRFRETQYF. The CDR3 DNA reads TGTGCCAGCAGGTTTCGAGAGACCCAGTACTTC.

In this sample, this clonotype turned up many times. This chain connects TRBV7-6 to TRBJ2-3; TRBD2 agrees at 12 bases. CDR1 SGHVS and CDR2 FNYEAQ come from the germline V gene. There are 16 residues in the CDR3. The trim removed 5 bases at V and 8 bases at J, leaving 11 bases unmatched. Written as DNA, the CDR3 is TGTGCCAGCAGCCCCGAACTAGCGGGGGGACTCGGTACGCAGTATTTT. It codes for CASSPELAGGLGTQYF.

The CDR3 coding sequence is TGTGCCAGCAGCTCCAGACTAGCTCCTGAGCAGTTCTTC. This codes for CASSSRLAPEQFF. The chain combines TRBV11-3 with TRBJ2-1; 7 nucleotides match TRBD2. The CDR3 covers 13 residues. Germline-derived CDR1 and CDR2 are SGHNT and YENEEA. The V and J ends lost 4 bases and 9 bases, in that order; junction bases with no gene match: 6.

V is TRBV20-1 and J is TRBJ2-5, with no clear D. Germline CDR1 is DFQATT and CDR2 is SNEGSKA (reference sequence). This CDR3 comprises 15 residues. Trimming shortened V by 6 bases and J by 0 bases, and 17 bases separated the two germline ends. CDR3 loop: CSADINTENQETQYF. CDR3 bases: TGCAGTGCAGACATTAACACAGAGAACCAAGAGACCCAGTACTTC.

This clonotype was picked up many times. The chain is built from TRBV7-2 and TRBJ1-1; D is unresolved. Germline values: CDR1 SGHTA, CDR2 FQGNSA. The CDR3 consists of 9 residues. V was trimmed by 4 bases and J by 13 bases, leaving 7 bases between them. CDR3 residues: CASSYSIFF. The CDR3, as DNA: TGTGCCAGCAGCTATAGCATTTTCTTT.

Of note for this clonotype: A much larger clone is a single base away; this may be a read error. The CDR3 DNA follows: TGTGCCAACAGTCCCCCTGGGGGCCAAAATTCACCCCTCCACTTT. Translating it yields CANSPPGGQNSPLHF. The chain carries TRBV27 and TRBJ1-6; perhaps TRBD1 as D (6 bases). CDR1 is MNHEY and CDR2 is SMNVEV in the germline V gene (reference sequence). This CDR3 is 15 amino acids long.

The chain couples TRBV5-4 to TRBJ2-5; unclear D gene. V lost 1 base and J lost 9, with 16 bases in between. CDR3 length equals 14 residues. The germline gives CDR1 SGHNT, CDR2 YYREEE (reference sequence). CDR3 in DNA: TGTGCCAGCAGCTTGAATTTAGGGCTTGGGGCCCAGTACTTC. It specifies CASSLNLGLGAQYF.

This clonotype occurred many times. This chain links TRBV12-3 or TRBV12-4 with TRBJ1-6, with D maybe TRBD1 (5 bases). V was shortened by 8 bases and J by 7 bases, with 15 bases between the two germline ends. The CDR3 totals 14 residues. CDR3 amino acids: CASGRVEKNSPLHF. The CDR3 region has the DNA TGTGCCAGCGGCAGGGTTGAGAAGAATTCACCCCTCCACTTT.

The sample holds a few counts of this clonotype. A read error is possible here, since a much larger clone lies one base away. The chain carries TRBV7-6 and TRBJ2-1; 11 bases agree with TRBD2. CDR1 and CDR2 (germline): SGHVS, FNYEAQ. This CDR3 has 14 residues. The CDR3 sequence is CVSTLAGGPDEQFF. As DNA, the CDR3 is TGTGTCAGCACCTTAGCGGGGGGGCCGGATGAGCAGTTCTTC.

This clonotype was detected only a few times. The rearrangement uses TRBV7-9 and TRBJ2-1, with TRBD2 identical over 11 bases. This CDR3 is built from 15 residues. After removal of 1 base from V and 7 bases from J, the junction contained 3 bases not matched to a gene. Germline CDR1 and CDR2: SEHNR and FQNEAQ (reference sequence). This CDR3 is CASSLVLAGVNEQFF. The CDR3 DNA sequence: TGTGCCAGCAGCTTAGTACTAGCGGGGGTTAATGAGCAGTTCTTC.

This clonotype was observed at least ten times. The CDR3 spells CASSLVPENTGELFF. CDR3 DNA: TGTGCCAGCAGCTTAGTCCCGGAGAACACCGGGGAGCTGTTTTTT. The genes are TRBV7-6 and TRBJ2-2, with D unresolved. This CDR3 region has 15 residues. Germline CDR1 is SGHVS and CDR2 is FNYEAQ. Trimming took off 1 base at V and 1 base at J, with 7 bases between the two ends.

V and J are TRBV27 and TRBJ2-1; the D gene could be TRBD1 or TRBD2 (6 bases each). The ends were cut back, 7 bases at V and 3 bases at J, with 13 bases in the middle. The CDR3 sequence is 14 residues long. The germline V gene encodes CDR1 MNHEY and CDR2 SMNVEV (reference sequence). The CDR3 reads CASNVGGYYNEQFF. CDR3 bases: TGTGCCAGCAACGTGGGGGGCTACTACAATGAGCAGTTCTTC.

The V and J genes are TRBV7-9 and TRBJ2-1, with 7 nucleotides matching TRBD1. Germline trimming cut 5 bases from V and 8 bases from J; bases unmatched to any gene: 6. The CDR3 is 13 residues long. Germline V CDR1 and CDR2: SEHNR, FQNEAQ (reference sequence). The CDR3 loop reads CASSLTGVDEQFF. CDR3 sequence (DNA): TGTGCCAGCAGCCTCACAGGGGTTGATGAGCAGTTCTTC.

The chain links TRBV7-3 to TRBJ2-7; no clear D gene. V lost 4 bases, J lost 9 bases, and 4 bases lay in between. The CDR3 extends over 9 amino acids. In germline, CDR1 is SGHTA, CDR2 FQGTGA. Here the CDR3 DNA reads TGTGCCAGCAGCTCCGGGCAGTACGTC. Its translation: CASSSGQYV.

The chain joins TRBV5-5 to TRBJ1-6; no reliable D call. Between the trimmed V and J ends, which lost 2 bases and 8 bases, there was a span of 8 bases. Germline lookup yields CDR1 SGHKS and CDR2 YYEKEE (reference sequence). This CDR3 comprises 13 residues. CDR3: CASSFFVDSPLHF. The CDR3 nucleotides read TGTGCCAGCAGCTTTTTTGTTGATTCACCCCTCCACTTT.

As to this clonotype: The conserved closing phenylalanine or tryptophan is absent in this CDR3, likely reflecting a read error. V and J are TRBV6-4 and TRBJ1-1; D remains ambiguous. Germline values: CDR1 MRHNA, CDR2 SNTAGT. The CDR3 runs 13 residues. This chain's CDR3 is CANSVTENTEAFL. Written as DNA, the CDR3 is TGTGCCAACAGTGTCACAGAGAACACTGAAGCTTTCTTA.